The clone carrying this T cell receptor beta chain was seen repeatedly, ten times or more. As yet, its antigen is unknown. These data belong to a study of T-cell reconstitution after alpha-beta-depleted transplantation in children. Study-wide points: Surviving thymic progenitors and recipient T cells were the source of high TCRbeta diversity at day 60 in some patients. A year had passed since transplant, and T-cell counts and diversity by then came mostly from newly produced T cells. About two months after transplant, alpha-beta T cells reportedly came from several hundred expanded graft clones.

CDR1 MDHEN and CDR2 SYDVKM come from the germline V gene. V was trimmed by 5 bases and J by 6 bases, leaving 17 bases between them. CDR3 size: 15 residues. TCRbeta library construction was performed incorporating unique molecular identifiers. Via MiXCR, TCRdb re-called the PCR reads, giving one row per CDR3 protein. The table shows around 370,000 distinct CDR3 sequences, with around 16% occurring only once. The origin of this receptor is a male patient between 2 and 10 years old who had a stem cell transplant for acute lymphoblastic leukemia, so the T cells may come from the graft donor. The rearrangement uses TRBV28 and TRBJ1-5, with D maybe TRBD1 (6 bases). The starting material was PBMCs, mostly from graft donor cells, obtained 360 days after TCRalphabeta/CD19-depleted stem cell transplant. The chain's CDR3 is CASSNAGAPGQPQHF. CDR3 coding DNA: TGTGCCAGCAGTAATGCAGGGGCGCCGGGTCAGCCCCAGCATTTT.